This T cell receptor (beta chain) was recovered during a study of blood T cell repertoires in COVID-19. This clone showed up just a few times. TCRdb's table, derived via immunoSEQ multiplex PCR, lists solely in-frame clones and lacks some. Found here are about 240,000 clones, more than 85% of them singletons; the top ten hold 5.5% to 9%. The CDR3 is 14 residues long. V was trimmed by 1 base and J by 4 bases, leaving 9 bases between them. CDR1 LGHNA and CDR2 YSLEER come from the germline V gene. Material for sequencing was peripheral blood. This receptor was identified in a woman aged 70-85 years with active or convalescent COVID-19. V gene TRBV4-3 combines with J gene TRBJ2-3; D is uncertain. The DNA of the CDR3 is TGCGCCAGCAGCCAAGCCTACCTGTCAGATACGCAGTATTTT. It yields the protein CASSQAYLSDTQYF.